The following is a T cell receptor (beta chain) sequence with its context. The CDR3 extends over 13 amino acids. Germline CDR1 and CDR2: SGHRS and YFSETQ. The V end lost 1 base, the J end lost 3 bases, and 6 bases lay between the germline ends. The record originates from a study of technical replicates of blood from a few donors. TCRdb keeps only in-frame clones here, not all; method: immunoSEQ multiplex PCR. The sample yields roughly 15,000 clones, 84% seen once. The sequence derives from a human donor in good health. The sequenced material came from PBMCs. The rearrangement uses TRBV5-1 and TRBJ2-3; D not resolved. DNA of the CDR3: TGCGCCAGCAGCTTGCCACAGACAGATACGCAGTATTTT. Encoded protein: CASSLPQTDTQYF.